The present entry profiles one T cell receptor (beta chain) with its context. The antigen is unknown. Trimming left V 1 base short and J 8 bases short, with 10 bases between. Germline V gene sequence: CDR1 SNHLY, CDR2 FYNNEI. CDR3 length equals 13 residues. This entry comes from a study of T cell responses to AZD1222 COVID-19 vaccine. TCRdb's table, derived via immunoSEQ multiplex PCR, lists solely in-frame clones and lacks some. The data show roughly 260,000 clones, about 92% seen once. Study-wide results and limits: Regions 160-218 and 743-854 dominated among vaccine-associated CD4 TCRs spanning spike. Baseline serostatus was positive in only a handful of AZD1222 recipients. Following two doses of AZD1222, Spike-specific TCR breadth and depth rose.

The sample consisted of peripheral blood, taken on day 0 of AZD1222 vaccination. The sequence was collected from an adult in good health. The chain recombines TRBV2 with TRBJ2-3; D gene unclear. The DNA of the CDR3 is TGTGCCAGCAGTGAAGAGCTGGAGAGTACGCAGTATTTT. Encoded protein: CASSEELESTQYF.